These 8 T cell receptor beta chains originate from one sample sequenced in a study of response to subunit inactivated influenza vaccine. TCRdb used MiXCR to reprocess the RT-PCR reads, holding one entry per CDR3 protein. The data show about 300,000 distinct CDR3 sequences, with just over 20% seen just once and about 10% held by the top ten. Sequencing used PBMCs from blood, obtained approximately 22 months after vaccination. These receptor sequences come from a man aged 50-75 years who received an inactivated influenza vaccine.

This clonotype was observed a few times. The chain is built from TRBV7-2 and TRBJ1-2; 7 nucleotides agree with TRBD1. Trimming at V came to 6 bases and at J to 2 bases, leaving 6 bases not matched to a gene. Per germline, CDR1 SGHTA and CDR2 FQGNSA. The CDR3 spans 14 residues. CDR3 region: CASSLRDRNYGYTF. As DNA, the CDR3 is TGTGCCAGCAGTCTACGGGACAGAAACTATGGCTACACCTTC.

The gene calls are TRBV4-3 and TRBJ2-2; 7 nucleotides align to TRBD2. This CDR3 has 17 amino acids. V dropped 0 bases and J dropped 7; count of bases not matched to a gene: 11. Germline V lookup: CDR1 LGHNA, CDR2 YSLEER. CDR3 in amino acids: CASSQEGWGRAGGELFF. In DNA, the CDR3 is TGCGCCAGCAGCCAAGAGGGTTGGGGGAGGGCCGGCGGGGAGCTGTTTTTT.

This rearrangement joins TRBV11-2 to TRBJ2-1; D is perhaps TRBD1 (6 bases). Germline V gives CDR1 SGHAT, CDR2 FQNNGV. This CDR3 is 15 amino acids long. The V and J ends lost 2 bases and 4 bases respectively, with 12 bases between them. This CDR3 is CASSLSVTGYNEQFF. The CDR3 coding sequence is TGTGCCAGCAGCTTAAGTGTTACAGGGTACAATGAGCAGTTCTTC.

This clonotype has just a few counts. The rearrangement joins TRBV3-1 to TRBJ2-7; D is perhaps TRBD2 (6 bases). This CDR3 is 15 amino acids long. Germline loops: CDR1 LGHDT, CDR2 YNNKEL (reference sequence). Trimming removed 2 bases from V and 5 bases from J, with 16 bases in between. CDR3 nucleotide sequence: TGTGCCAGCAGCCAACCATCCGGGACTCATCACGAGCAGTACTTC. Translation: CASSQPSGTHHEQYF.

DNA of the CDR3: TGTGCCAGCGGTGGACAGGGAAGTCCCTCGGGGACCGGGGAGCTGTTTTTT. Amino acid sequence: CASGGQGSPSGTGELFF. V gene TRBV28 combines with J gene TRBJ2-2; 8 bases are shared with TRBD1. Germline CDR1 is MDHEN and CDR2 is SYDVKM. The CDR3 is 17 residues long. V lost 8 bases, J lost 5 bases, and 16 bases stayed unmatched.

This clonotype was seen a handful of times. This rearrangement joins TRBV10-3 to TRBJ1-1; D is possibly TRBD1 (5 bases). The CDR3 spans 13 residues. CDR1 ENHRY and CDR2 SYGVKD come from the germline V gene. V lost 4 bases, J lost 7 bases, and 13 bases lay in between. Here the CDR3 reads CAISVIGGYEAFF. CDR3 DNA: TGTGCCATCAGTGTAATCGGGGGGTATGAAGCTTTCTTT.

The chain employs TRBV4-1 and TRBJ2-1; 12 nucleotides match TRBD2. The CDR3 is 17 amino acids. The germline V gene encodes CDR1 MGHRA and CDR2 YSYEKL. Trimming at V came to 4 bases and at J to 7 bases, leaving 11 bases not matched to a gene. The CDR3: CASSPDFLLAGGNEQFF. CDR3 nucleotide sequence: TGCGCCAGCAGCCCTGACTTCCTACTAGCGGGGGGTAATGAGCAGTTCTTC.

V gene TRBV18 combines with J gene TRBJ2-7; D remains unclear. From germline, CDR1 is KGHSH and CDR2 LQKENI. The CDR3 has 13 amino acids. The germline V and J ends were trimmed by 5 bases and 0 bases, with 8 bases remaining between them. The CDR3 nucleotides are TGTGCCAGCTCAGCGGCAAGCTCCTACGAGCAGTACTTC. It yields the protein CASSAASSYEQYF.